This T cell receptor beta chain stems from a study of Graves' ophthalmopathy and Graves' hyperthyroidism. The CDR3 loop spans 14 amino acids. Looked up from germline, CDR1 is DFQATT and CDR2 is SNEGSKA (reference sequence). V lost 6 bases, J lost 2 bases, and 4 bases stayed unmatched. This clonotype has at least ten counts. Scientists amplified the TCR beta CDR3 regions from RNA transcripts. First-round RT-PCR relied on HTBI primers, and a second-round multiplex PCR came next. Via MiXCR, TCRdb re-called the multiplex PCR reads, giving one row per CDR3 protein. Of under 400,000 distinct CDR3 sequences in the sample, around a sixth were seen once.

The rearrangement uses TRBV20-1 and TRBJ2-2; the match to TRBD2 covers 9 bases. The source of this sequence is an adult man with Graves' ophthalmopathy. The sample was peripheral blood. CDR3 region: CSAGSGSNTGELFF. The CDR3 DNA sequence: TGCAGTGCCGGTAGCGGGAGTAACACCGGGGAGCTGTTTTTT.